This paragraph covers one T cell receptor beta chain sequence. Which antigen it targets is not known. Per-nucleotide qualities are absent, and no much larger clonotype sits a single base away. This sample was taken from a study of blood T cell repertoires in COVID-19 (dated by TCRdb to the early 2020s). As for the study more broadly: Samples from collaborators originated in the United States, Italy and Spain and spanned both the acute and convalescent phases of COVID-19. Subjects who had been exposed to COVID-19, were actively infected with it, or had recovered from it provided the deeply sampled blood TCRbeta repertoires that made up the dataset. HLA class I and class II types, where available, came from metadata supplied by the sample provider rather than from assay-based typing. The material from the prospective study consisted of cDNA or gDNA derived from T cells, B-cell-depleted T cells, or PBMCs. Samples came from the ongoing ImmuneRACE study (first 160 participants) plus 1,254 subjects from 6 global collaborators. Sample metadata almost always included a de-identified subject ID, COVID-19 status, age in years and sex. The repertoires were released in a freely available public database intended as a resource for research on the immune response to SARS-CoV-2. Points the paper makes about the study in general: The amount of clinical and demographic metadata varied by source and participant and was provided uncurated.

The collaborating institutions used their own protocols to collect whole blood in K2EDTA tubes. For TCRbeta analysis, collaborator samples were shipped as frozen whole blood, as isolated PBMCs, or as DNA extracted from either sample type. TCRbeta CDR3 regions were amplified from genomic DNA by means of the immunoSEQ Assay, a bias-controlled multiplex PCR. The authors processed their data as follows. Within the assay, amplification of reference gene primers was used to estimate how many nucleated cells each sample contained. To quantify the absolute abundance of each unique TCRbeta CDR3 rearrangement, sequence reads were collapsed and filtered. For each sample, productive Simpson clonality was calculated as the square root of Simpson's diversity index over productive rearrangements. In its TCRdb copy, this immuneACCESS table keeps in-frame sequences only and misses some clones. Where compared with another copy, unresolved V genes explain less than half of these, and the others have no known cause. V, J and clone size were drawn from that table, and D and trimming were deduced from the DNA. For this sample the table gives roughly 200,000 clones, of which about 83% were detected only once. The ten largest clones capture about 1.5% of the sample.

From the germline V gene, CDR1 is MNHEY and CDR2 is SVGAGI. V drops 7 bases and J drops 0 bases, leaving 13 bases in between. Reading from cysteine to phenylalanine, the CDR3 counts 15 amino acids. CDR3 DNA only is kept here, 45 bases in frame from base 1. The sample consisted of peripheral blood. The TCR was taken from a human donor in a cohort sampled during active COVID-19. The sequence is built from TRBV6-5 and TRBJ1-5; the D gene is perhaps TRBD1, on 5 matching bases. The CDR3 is CASINGGFSNQPQHF. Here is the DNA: TGTGCCAGCATTAATGGGGGGTTTAGCAATCAGCCCCAGCATTTT.